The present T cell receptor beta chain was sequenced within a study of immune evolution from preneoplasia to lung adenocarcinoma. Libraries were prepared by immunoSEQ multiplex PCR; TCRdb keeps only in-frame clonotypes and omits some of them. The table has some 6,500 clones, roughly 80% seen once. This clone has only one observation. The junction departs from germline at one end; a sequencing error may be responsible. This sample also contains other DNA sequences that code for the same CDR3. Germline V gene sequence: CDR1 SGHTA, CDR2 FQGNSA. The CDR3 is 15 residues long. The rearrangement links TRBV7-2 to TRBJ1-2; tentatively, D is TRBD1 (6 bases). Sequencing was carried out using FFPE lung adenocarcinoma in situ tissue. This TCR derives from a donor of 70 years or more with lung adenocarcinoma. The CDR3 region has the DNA TGTGCCAGTAGCTTAGACCTCTACAGGGTGGGTGGCTACACCTTC. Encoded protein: CASSLDLYRVGGYTF.